This record concerns one TCR beta chain sequence. Original methodology: Nucleated cell number was recorded as an estimate derived from reference gene primer amplification. Only in-frame clones appear in the TCRdb table, and some are missing; sequencing was by immunoSEQ multiplex PCR. That table gives V, J and clone size, and the DNA gave D and trimming. The data contain around 230,000 clones, roughly 80% of them singletons. The sample originates from a study of blood T cell repertoires in COVID-19. The sequenced sample was peripheral blood. The origin of this receptor is an elderly woman with acute or convalescent COVID-19.

CDR3 loop: CASNRLVKGAEEAFF. As DNA, the CDR3 is TGTGCCAGCAATAGATTGGTGAAGGGGGCGGAGGAAGCTTTCTTT. This rearrangement joins TRBV6-5 to TRBJ1-1, with TRBD1 matching over 7 bases. Germline V gene sequence: CDR1 MNHEY, CDR2 SVGAGI. The length of the CDR3 is 15 residues. V was clipped by 7 bases and J by 8 bases; unmatched bases: 16.